Below are 5 T cell receptor beta chains sequenced from a single sample in a study of blood T cell repertoires in COVID-19. The data were produced by immunoSEQ multiplex PCR, yet TCRdb's version contains in-frame clones alone and is incomplete. The sample consists of around 140,000 clones, 70% to 90% of them appearing once. The sample was peripheral blood. The receptors originated from a man between 65 and 85 years old with acute or convalescent COVID-19.

The rearrangement uses TRBV24-1 and TRBJ2-4; maybe TRBD1 (6 bases). The CDR3 length is 19 residues. Germline CDR1 and CDR2: KGHDR and SFDVKD. With 6 bases removed from V and 1 base from J, the gap between germline ends came to 24 bases. The CDR3 loop reads CATSSHASGHPQAKNIQYF. The DNA of the CDR3 is TGTGCCACCAGTTCCCATGCTTCGGGACACCCGCAGGCCAAAAACATTCAGTACTTC.

This clone was found once. The chain recombines TRBV5-1 with TRBJ1-2, with TRBD1 matching 7 bases. The ends lost 0 bases at V and 8 bases at J; junction bases unmatched: 4. The CDR3 covers 13 residues. CDR1 and CDR2 (germline): SGHRS, YFSETQ. For the CDR3, the DNA is TGCGCCAGCAGCTTGGGAGGGGGCGCCGGCTACACCTTC. It codes for CASSLGGGAGYTF.

This chain uses TRBV2 with TRBJ1-1; D gene ambiguous. Trimming pared 3 bases from V and 0 bases from J, leaving 5 bases between. Per germline, CDR1 SNHLY and CDR2 FYNNEI. CDR3 length: 13 amino acids. CDR3 protein: CASSEGMNTEAFF. DNA of the CDR3: TGTGCCAGCAGTGAGGGCATGAACACTGAAGCTTTCTTT.

The rearrangement uses TRBV5-1 and TRBJ2-3; 11 nucleotides agree with TRBD2. V lost 5 bases, J lost 4 bases, and 6 bases stayed unmatched. CDR1 SGHRS and CDR2 YFSETQ come from the germline V gene. The CDR3 loop spans 15 amino acids. CDR3 sequence reads: CASSLSGGAADTQYF. CDR3 coding DNA: TGCGCCAGCAGTCTTAGCGGGGGGGCGGCAGATACGCAGTATTTT.

In this sample, this clone turned up a few times. V is TRBV14 and J is TRBJ1-4, with D hard to call. The CDR3 has 12 amino acids. V gave up 5 bases and J gave up 5 bases, with 6 bases separating them. The germline V gene has CDR1 SGHDN and CDR2 FVKESK. The CDR3 DNA reads TGTGCCAGCAGCGGCAGAAATGAAAAACTGTTTTTT. Translating gives CASSGRNEKLFF.